Following are 9 T cell receptor beta chains from one sample sequenced in a study of STAT5B mutations in CD4+ large granular lymphocyte leukemia. Data came from immunoSEQ multiplex PCR; TCRdb stores just in-frame clones and leaves some out. The table shows tens of thousands of clones, with around nine tenths occurring only once. Sequencing input: CD4+ T cells from blood buffy coats. The receptors here all came from a human donor in good health.

About this clone: Distinct nucleotide sequences in the sample also encode this CDR3. The rearrangement links TRBV28 to TRBJ1-2; 10 nucleotides agree with TRBD1. The V and J ends lost 3 bases and 5 bases, in that order; junction bases with no gene match: 3. CDR1 is MDHEN and CDR2 is SYDVKM in the germline V gene. This CDR3 has 14 residues. The DNA of the CDR3 is TGTGCCAGCAGTTTGCCGGGACAGGGGTATGGCTACACCTTC. Amino acid sequence: CASSLPGQGYGYTF.

The chain is built from TRBV9 and TRBJ2-3; D remains ambiguous. CDR1 is SGDLS and CDR2 is YYNGEE in the germline V gene. V shed 4 bases and J shed 0 bases, with 12 bases lying between them. This CDR3 is built from 15 residues. CDR3 sequence reads: CASSQWSLSTDTQYF. The CDR3 DNA follows: TGTGCCAGCAGCCAATGGAGCCTAAGCACAGATACGCAGTATTTT. The complete variable domain, with remaining parts taken from reference TRBV9 and TRBJ2-3, reads DSGVTQTPKHLITATGQRVTLRCSPRSGDLSVYWYQQSLDQGLQFLIQYYNGEERAKGNILERFSAQQFPDLHSELNLSSLELGDSALYFCASSQWSLSTDTQYFGPGTRLTVL.

The J gene is TRBJ2-7, the V gene TRBV11-1, with D unclear. CDR1 is SGHAT and CDR2 is FQDESV in the germline V gene (reference sequence). The CDR3 contains 12 residues. V gave up 0 bases and J gave up 3 bases, with 3 bases separating them. In DNA, the CDR3 is TGTGCCAGCAGCTTAGCGGGCTACGAGCAGTACTTC. Translating it yields CASSLAGYEQYF.

The sample holds a few counts of this clone. This chain uses TRBV28 with TRBJ2-7; no clear D gene. This CDR3 spans 13 amino acids. Germline CDR1 MDHEN, CDR2 SYDVKM. With 3 bases removed from V and 5 bases from J, the gap between germline ends came to 11 bases. The CDR3: CASSFPLAHEQYF. CDR3 DNA: TGTGCCAGCAGTTTCCCCCTTGCTCACGAGCAGTACTTC.

The gene calls are TRBV6-1 and TRBJ2-3; TRBD1 matches 9 bases. Germline CDR1 and CDR2: MNHNS and SASEGT. The CDR3 extends over 15 amino acids. V trimming: 6 bases; J trimming: 3 bases; junction bases outside the gene matches: 7. The CDR3 region has the DNA TGTGCCAGCAGACTCATTGGGACAGGGACAGATACGCAGTATTTT. Translating it yields CASRLIGTGTDTQYF.

V and J are TRBV5-1 and TRBJ2-5; possibly TRBD1 or TRBD2 for D (5 bases each). The closer fit of TRBJ2-7 to the DNA end suggests the J call may be wrong. This CDR3 is built from 14 residues. CDR1 is SGHRS and CDR2 is YFSETQ in the germline V gene. CDR3 region: CASSLSGDPGEQYF. The CDR3 DNA follows: TGCGCCAGCAGCTTATCCGGGGACCCCGGCGAGCAGTACTTC.

A single count supports this clone. The V call is TRBV9, the J call TRBJ2-3; no definite D call. V lost 0 bases and J 2 bases, leaving 10 bases between the germline ends. Germline-derived CDR1 and CDR2 are SGDLS and YYNGEE. The CDR3 extends over 15 amino acids. CDR3 residues: CASSVESSFTDTQYF. The CDR3 DNA is TGTGCCAGCAGCGTAGAGTCCAGCTTCACAGATACGCAGTATTTT.

The chain links TRBV19 to TRBJ2-5; possible D gene TRBD1, 5 bases. This CDR3 is built from 14 residues. CDR1 and CDR2 from the germline V gene are LNHDA and SQIVND (reference sequence). V was clipped by 2 bases and J by 1 base, with 8 bases between them. The CDR3 loop is CASSIPGLQETQYF. The CDR3 region has the DNA TGTGCCAGTAGTATACCAGGGCTCCAAGAGACCCAGTACTTC.

The chain's CDR3 is CASRERTRTDTQYF. DNA of the CDR3: TGTGCCAGCAGGGAACGGACGCGAACAGATACGCAGTATTTT. The chain combines TRBV6-5 with TRBJ2-3; D uncertain. This CDR3 contains 14 residues. Germline loops: CDR1 MNHEY, CDR2 SVGAGI. V dropped 6 bases and J dropped 3 bases, with 13 bases sitting between them.